Presented here are 24 T cell receptor beta chains from one specimen sequenced in a study of T cell responses to AZD1222 COVID-19 vaccine. Sequencing was performed with immunoSEQ multiplex PCR; in TCRdb, only in-frame clones are kept and a portion is missing. Of 150,000 to 180,000 clones listed, 90% are singletons. The sample was peripheral blood, taken on day 0 of AZD1222 vaccination. These receptors were obtained from an adult in good health.

The chain carries TRBV7-9 and TRBJ2-2, with TRBD2 identical over 7 bases. CDR1 and CDR2 from the germline V gene are SEHNR and FQNEAQ (reference sequence). This CDR3 has 19 residues. J lost 8 bases, V lost 2 bases, and 20 bases had no gene match. The CDR3 bases are TGTGCCAGCAGCTTACGGGAGATTGGGCTAGCGGTTTCGTCGGGGGAGCTGTTTTTT. Protein sequence: CASSLREIGLAVSSGELFF.

The chain combines TRBV5-3 with TRBJ2-7; D is tentatively TRBD1 or TRBD2 (5 bases each). TRBV5-3 is flagged as an ORF with uncertain function. This CDR3 comprises 15 residues. Trimming cost V 1 base and J 1 base, with 12 bases left between them. The CDR3 here is CARSLRQEGSYEQYF. Here the CDR3 DNA reads TGTGCCAGAAGCTTGAGACAAGAGGGGTCCTACGAGCAGTACTTC.

A few counts support this clone. The chain recombines TRBV7-3 with TRBJ1-1, with D perhaps TRBD1 (5 bases). Per the germline V gene, CDR1 is SGHTA and CDR2 is FQGTGA. V lost 0 bases and J 3 bases, leaving 5 bases between the germline ends. This CDR3 contains 13 residues. DNA for the CDR3: TGTGCCAGCAGCTTAACGACAGACACTGAAGCTTTCTTT. Protein sequence: CASSLTTDTEAFF.

CDR3 protein: CASRLDQETQYF. CDR3 DNA sequence: TGTGCCAGCAGGCTGGATCAAGAGACCCAGTACTTC. The chain is built from TRBV28 and TRBJ2-5; D uncertain. Between the trimmed V and J ends, which lost 6 bases and 2 bases, there was a span of 7 bases. The length of the CDR3 is 12 residues. Germline loops: CDR1 MDHEN, CDR2 SYDVKM.

This chain's CDR3 is CASGLVLGGTSDEQFF. The CDR3 DNA follows: TGTGCTAGTGGTTTGGTCTTGGGGGGCACCAGCGATGAGCAGTTCTTC. This chain joins TRBV12-5 and TRBJ2-1; D may be TRBD1 or TRBD2 (6 bases each). The germline gives CDR1 LGHNT, CDR2 FRNRAP. V lost 0 bases, J lost 8 bases, and 17 bases lay in between. The CDR3 contains 16 residues.

V usage is TRBV12-2 and J usage is TRBJ2-2; the tabulated D call, TRBD1, remains unverified against the DNA. TRBV12-2 is a documented pseudogene. The CDR3 loop spans 18 amino acids. This chain's CDR3 is CASRFAGQNNTNTGELFF. CDR3 bases: TGTGCAAGTCGCTTCGCCGGACAGAACAATACGAACACCGGGGAGCTGTTTTTT.

The chain has TRBV7-9 and TRBJ1-4; D possibly corresponds to TRBD1 (5 bases). CDR3 length: 15 residues. From germline, CDR1 is SEHNR and CDR2 FQNEAQ (reference sequence). The V gene lost 1 base and the J gene lost 4 bases, with 10 bases spanning the gap. CDR3 bases: TGTGCCAGCAGCTTAGGGGGGGACCTTAATGAAAAACTGTTTTTT. This translates into CASSLGGDLNEKLFF.

The rearrangement uses TRBV9 and TRBJ2-1, with TRBD2 matching over 10 bases. With 0 bases clipped from V and 8 bases from J, the junction kept 8 bases outside the gene matches. The germline CDR1 and CDR2 sequences are SGDLS and YYNGEE. The length of the CDR3 is 16 residues. The CDR3 protein is CASSVGGLAGEYEQFF. The DNA for the CDR3 is TGTGCCAGCAGCGTAGGAGGGCTAGCGGGAGAGTATGAGCAGTTCTTC.

The chain recombines TRBV20-1 with TRBJ2-3; D ambiguous. CDR1 and CDR2 from the germline V gene are DFQATT and SNEGSKA (reference sequence). The V end lost 3 bases, the J end lost 0 bases, and 10 bases lay between the germline ends. There are 14 residues in the CDR3. CDR3 sequence: CSASGVPSTDTQYF. For the CDR3, the DNA is TGCAGTGCTAGTGGGGTCCCAAGCACAGATACGCAGTATTTT.

The V gene is TRBV2, the J gene TRBJ2-5, with D unclear. Germline CDR1 and CDR2: SNHLY and FYNNEI. This CDR3 has 13 residues. Trimming stripped 6 bases from V and 0 bases from J, with 8 bases between. The CDR3 nucleotides are TGTGCCAGCAGACTTACATACCAAGAGACCCAGTACTTC. Translating it yields CASRLTYQETQYF.

A note on this clone: This sample also contains other DNA sequences that code for the same CDR3. The chain links TRBV7-2 to TRBJ2-7; 7 positions agree with TRBD1. The V segment lost 1 base and the J segment 0 bases; nucleotides outside the gene matches: 3. In germline, CDR1 is SGHTA, CDR2 FQGNSA. The CDR3 has 15 amino acids. The DNA of the CDR3 is TGTGCCAGCAGCTTAGGACAGGGAAGCTCCTACGAGCAGTACTTC. This codes for CASSLGQGSSYEQYF.

This chain links TRBV27 with TRBJ2-1; either TRBD1 or TRBD2 may fit D (5 bases each). CDR1 and CDR2 (germline): MNHEY, SMNVEV (reference sequence). The CDR3 has 18 residues. The germline V and J ends were trimmed by 7 bases and 0 bases, with 22 bases remaining between them. CDR3 protein: CASNGLFGGRGSYNEQFF. The CDR3 nucleotides are TGTGCCAGCAACGGACTTTTTGGGGGAAGGGGCTCCTACAATGAGCAGTTCTTC.

The gene calls are TRBV7-3 and TRBJ2-3, with D possibly TRBD2 on 6 matching bases. V gave up 2 bases and J gave up 6 bases, with 12 bases separating them. The germline CDR1 and CDR2 sequences are SGHTA and FQGTGA. This CDR3 has 14 amino acids. The CDR3 DNA reads TGTGCCAGCAGCTTAGTCGCGGGATACGATACGCAGTATTTT. Protein: CASSLVAGYDTQYF.

The chain has TRBV4-1 and TRBJ2-5; no definite D call. The CDR3 sequence is 13 residues long. The V end lost 1 base, the J end lost 5 bases, and 8 bases lay between the germline ends. Germline CDR1 MGHRA, CDR2 YSYEKL. The CDR3 region is CASSQVAVETQYF. The CDR3 DNA is TGCGCCAGCAGCCAAGTCGCAGTGGAGACCCAGTACTTC.

In this sample, this clone turned up once. The chain recombines TRBV9 with TRBJ2-3; 8 bases agree with TRBD2. This CDR3 has 14 amino acids. The ends lost 4 bases at V and 5 bases at J; junction bases unmatched: 6. In germline, CDR1 is SGDLS, CDR2 YYNGEE. The CDR3 reads CASSLNGRGDTQYF. CDR3 sequence (DNA): TGTGCCAGCAGCTTAAACGGGAGGGGAGATACGCAGTATTTT. Supplemented by reference TRBV9 and TRBJ2-3, the full variable domain reads DSGVTQTPKHLITATGQRVTLRCSPRSGDLSVYWYQQSLDQGLQFLIQYYNGEERAKGNILERFSAQQFPDLHSELNLSSLELGDSALYFCASSLNGRGDTQYFGPGTRLTVL.

The gene calls are TRBV10-3 and TRBJ1-4; 8 bases are shared with TRBD1. In germline, CDR1 is ENHRY, CDR2 SYGVKD. V shed 5 bases and J 5 bases; nucleotides not matched to a gene: 4. CDR3 size: 14 residues. The CDR3 DNA reads as TGTGCCATCAGTAAGACAGGGGTAAATGAAAAACTGTTTTTT. Translated: CAISKTGVNEKLFF.

This chain links TRBV7-9 with TRBJ1-2; 10 nucleotides agree with TRBD1. The J segment lost 8 bases and the V segment lost 3 bases, leaving 6 bases of the junction unmatched. Germline values: CDR1 SEHNR, CDR2 FQNEAQ (reference sequence). The CDR3 is made up of 14 amino acids. Here the CDR3 reads CASSFTGTGAGYTF. CDR3 DNA: TGTGCCAGCAGCTTCACCGGGACAGGGGCCGGCTACACCTTC.

The V gene is TRBV19, the J gene TRBJ2-5; either TRBD1 or TRBD2 may supply D (5 bases each). V was shortened by 4 bases and J by 1 base, with 16 bases between the two germline ends. CDR3 length equals 16 residues. CDR1 and CDR2 (germline): LNHDA, SQIVND (reference sequence). The CDR3 here is CASSNSRSGGQETQYF. CDR3 coding DNA: TGTGCCAGTAGTAATTCCAGGAGTGGGGGCCAAGAGACCCAGTACTTC.

The chain employs TRBV29-1 and TRBJ2-7; TRBD1 matches 7 bases. The CDR3 runs 10 residues. Germline V gene data show CDR1 as SQVTM and CDR2 as ANQGSEA. V shed 6 bases and J 8 bases; nucleotides not matched to a gene: 4. Here the CDR3 DNA reads TGCAGCGTGACAGGGAACCAGCAGTACTTC. The encoded protein is CSVTGNQQYF.

The J gene is TRBJ1-3, the V gene TRBV28; D is unclear. Per the germline V gene, CDR1 is MDHEN and CDR2 is SYDVKM. V was cut by 1 base and J by 1 base, with 5 bases left in between. The CDR3 extends over 14 amino acids. The CDR3 coding sequence is TGTGCCAGCAGTTTATCTGGGTCTGGAAACACCATATATTTT. This sequence encodes CASSLSGSGNTIYF.

The gene calls are TRBV19 and TRBJ1-5; D is uncertain. The CDR3 is 14 amino acids. The germline V and J ends were trimmed by 0 bases and 6 bases, with 9 bases remaining between them. Germline V gives CDR1 LNHDA, CDR2 SQIVND (reference sequence). The CDR3 is CASSIEVKSQPQHF. The CDR3 nucleotides read TGTGCCAGTAGTATAGAGGTCAAGAGTCAGCCCCAGCATTTT.

A single count supports this clone. This chain connects TRBV2 to TRBJ1-2, with TRBD1 matching 7 bases. This CDR3 has 13 amino acids. The germline gives CDR1 SNHLY, CDR2 FYNNEI. Trimming took 8 bases from V and 3 from J; bases not matched to a gene: 6. The CDR3, as DNA: TGTGCCAGCCGACCAGGGGGATACTATGGCTACACCTTC. Its protein is CASRPGGYYGYTF.

The chain couples TRBV4-1 to TRBJ1-1; TRBD1 is a possible D gene (6 bases). Per the germline V gene, CDR1 is MGHRA and CDR2 is YSYEKL. V was trimmed by 4 bases and J by 0 bases, leaving 21 bases between them. The CDR3 is made up of 18 amino acids. In DNA, the CDR3 is TGCGCCAGCAGCCCCATGGGCCACAGGGAAGGTCTGAACACTGAAGCTTTCTTT. This codes for CASSPMGHREGLNTEAFF.

The V and J genes are TRBV10-3 and TRBJ2-3, with D hard to call. The germline gives CDR1 ENHRY, CDR2 SYGVKD. Trimming shortened V by 2 bases and J by 7 bases, and 13 bases separated the two germline ends. The CDR3 has 14 amino acids. The CDR3, as DNA: TGTGCCATCAGTGAGCCTACTGAGGACCATACGCAGTATTTT. This gives the protein CAISEPTEDHTQYF.